This passage covers 7 T cell receptor beta chains from one sample sequenced in a study of blood T cell repertoires in COVID-19. Measured with immunoSEQ multiplex PCR; TCRdb has only the in-frame clones, and not every one. Of about 410,000 clones listed, around 92% are singletons. The sequencing sample was made of PBMCs or T cells enriched from blood (not recorded which). These receptors were taken from a young woman who had recovered from COVID-19.

This clone was seen just once. The chain uses TRBV28 and TRBJ2-7; D unresolved. The germline V gene encodes CDR1 MDHEN and CDR2 SYDVKM. This CDR3 has 11 residues. Trimming left V 8 bases short and J 3 bases short, with 8 bases between. In DNA, the CDR3 is TGTGCCAGCTTTTCAGGCTACGAGCAGTACTTC. Protein: CASFSGYEQYF.

The chain recombines TRBV28 with TRBJ2-1, with a possible D match to TRBD2 (6 bases). Trimming left V 3 bases short and J 6 bases short, with 12 bases between. The germline V gene encodes CDR1 MDHEN and CDR2 SYDVKM. This CDR3 has 14 residues. The CDR3 sequence is CASSLAGLSNEQFF. CDR3 nucleotides: TGTGCCAGCAGTTTGGCGGGGTTATCCAATGAGCAGTTCTTC.

V is TRBV6-5 and J is TRBJ1-1; TRBD1 matches at 7 bases. This CDR3 is 12 amino acids long. After removal of 6 bases from V and 6 bases from J, the junction contained 4 bases not matched to a gene. Germline V gene lookup returns CDR1 MNHEY and CDR2 SVGAGI. The DNA of the CDR3 is TGTGCCAGCAGAACGACAGGGCCTGAAGCTTTCTTT. It yields the protein CASRTTGPEAFF.

This clone occurred many times. The CDR3: CSVVGGGNEKLFF. The CDR3 DNA reads TGCAGCGTTGTTGGTGGAGGGAATGAAAAACTGTTTTTT. This chain joins TRBV29-1 and TRBJ1-4; D ambiguous. The CDR3 is 13 residues long. Trimming took 4 bases from V and 5 from J, leaving 11 bases between them. Germline CDR1 is SQVTM and CDR2 is ANQGSEA.

CDR3 amino acids: CASTRSAGPTMSNYGYTF. The CDR3 DNA follows: TGCGCCAGCACCCGGTCGGCAGGTCCAACCATGAGTAACTATGGCTACACCTTC. The chain joins TRBV5-1 to TRBJ1-2; D call uncertain. Trimming stripped 6 bases from V and 1 base from J, with 25 bases between. This CDR3 spans 18 amino acids. Germline loops: CDR1 SGHRS, CDR2 YFSETQ. The full variable domain, in which reference TRBV5-1 and TRBJ1-2 provide the parts outside the CDR3, is KAGVTQTPRYLIKTRGQQVTLSCSPISGHRSVSWYQQTPGQGLQFLFEYFSETQRNKGNFPGRFSGRQFSNSRSEMNVSTLELGDSALYLCASTRSAGPTMSNYGYTFGSGTRLTVV.

This clone appeared once. The CDR3 DNA sequence: TGTGCCAGCAGCCCTCGATTCTTTGGGGGGATTGGCTACACCTTC. It specifies CASSPRFFGGIGYTF. The chain carries TRBV9 and TRBJ1-2; TRBD1 is a possible D gene (5 bases). The CDR3 extends over 15 amino acids. V gave up 4 bases and J gave up 7 bases, with 20 bases separating them. From germline, CDR1 is SGDLS and CDR2 YYNGEE.

This clone was counted a single time. The chain has TRBV7-9 and TRBJ2-3; 9 bases line up with TRBD2. The length of the CDR3 is 15 residues. The ends lost 4 bases at V and 7 bases at J; junction bases unmatched: 9. Germline V lookup: CDR1 SEHNR, CDR2 FQNEAQ (reference sequence). The CDR3 DNA sequence: TGTGCCAGCAGCTCTTTAGCGGGAGTATGGTATACGCAGTATTTT. Translated, it gives CASSSLAGVWYTQYF. Based on the CDR3 plus reference TRBV7-9 and TRBJ2-3, the full variable domain is DTGVSQNPRHKITKRGQNVTFRCDPISEHNRLYWYRQTLGQGPEFLTYFQNEAQLEKSRLLSDRFSAERPKGSFSTLEIQRTEQGDSAMYLCASSSLAGVWYTQYFGPGTRLTVL.